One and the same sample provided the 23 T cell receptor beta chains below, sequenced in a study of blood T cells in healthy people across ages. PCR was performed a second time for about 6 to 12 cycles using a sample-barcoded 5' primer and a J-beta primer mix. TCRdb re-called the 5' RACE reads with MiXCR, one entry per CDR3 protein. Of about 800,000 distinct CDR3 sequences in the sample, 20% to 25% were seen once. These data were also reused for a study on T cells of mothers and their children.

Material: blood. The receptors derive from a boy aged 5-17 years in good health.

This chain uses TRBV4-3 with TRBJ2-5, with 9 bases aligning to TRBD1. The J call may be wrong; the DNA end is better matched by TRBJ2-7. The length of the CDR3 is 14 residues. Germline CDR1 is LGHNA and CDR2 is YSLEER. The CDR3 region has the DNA TGCGCCAGCAGTAGGACAGGGGACTTTTACGAGCAGTACTTC. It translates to CASSRTGDFYEQYF.

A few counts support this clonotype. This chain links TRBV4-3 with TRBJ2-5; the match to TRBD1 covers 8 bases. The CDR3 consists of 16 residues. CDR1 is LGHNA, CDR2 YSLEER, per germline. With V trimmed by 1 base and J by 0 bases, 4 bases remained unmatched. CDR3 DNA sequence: TGCGCCAGCAGCCAAGGGCTGACAGGGGACCAAGAGACCCAGTACTTC. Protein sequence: CASSQGLTGDQETQYF.

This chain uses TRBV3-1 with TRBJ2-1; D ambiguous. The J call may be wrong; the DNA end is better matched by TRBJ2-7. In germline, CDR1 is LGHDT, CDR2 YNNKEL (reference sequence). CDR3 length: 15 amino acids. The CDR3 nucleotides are TGTGCCAGCAGCCAAGGGTCGGCAGGAACCTACGAGCAGTACTTC. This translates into CASSQGSAGTYEQYF.

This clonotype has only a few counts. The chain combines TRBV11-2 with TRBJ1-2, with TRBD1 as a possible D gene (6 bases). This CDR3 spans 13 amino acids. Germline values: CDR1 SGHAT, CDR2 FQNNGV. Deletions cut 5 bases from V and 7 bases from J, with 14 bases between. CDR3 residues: CASSPMWGAGYTF. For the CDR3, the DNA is TGTGCCAGCAGCCCCATGTGGGGGGCTGGCTACACCTTC.

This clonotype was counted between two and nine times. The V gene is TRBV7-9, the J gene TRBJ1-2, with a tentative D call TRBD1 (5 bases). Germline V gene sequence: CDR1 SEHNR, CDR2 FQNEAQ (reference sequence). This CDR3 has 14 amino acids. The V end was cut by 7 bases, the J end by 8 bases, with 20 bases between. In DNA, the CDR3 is TGTGCCAGCATGGGTAGCGCGGGGCGCGGGGGCTACACCTTC. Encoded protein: CASMGSAGRGGYTF.

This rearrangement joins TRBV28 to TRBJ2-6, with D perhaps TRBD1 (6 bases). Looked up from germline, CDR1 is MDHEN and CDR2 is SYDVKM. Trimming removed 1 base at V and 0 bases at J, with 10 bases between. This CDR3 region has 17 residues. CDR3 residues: CASSLYRDTSGANVLTF. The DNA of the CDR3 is TGTGCCAGCAGTTTATACAGGGACACCTCTGGGGCCAACGTCCTGACTTTC.

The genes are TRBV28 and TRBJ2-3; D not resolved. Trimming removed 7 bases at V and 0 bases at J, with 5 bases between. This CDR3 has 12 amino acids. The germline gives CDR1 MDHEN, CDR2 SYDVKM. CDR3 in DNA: TGTGCCAGCACCACGAGCACAGATACGCAGTATTTT. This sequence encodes CASTTSTDTQYF.

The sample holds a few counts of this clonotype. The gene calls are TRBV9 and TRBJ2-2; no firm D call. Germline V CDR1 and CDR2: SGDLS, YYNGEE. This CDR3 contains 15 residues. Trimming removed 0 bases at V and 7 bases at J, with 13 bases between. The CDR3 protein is CASSVDPARIGELFF. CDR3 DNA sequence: TGTGCCAGCAGCGTAGATCCAGCTCGGATCGGGGAGCTGTTTTTT. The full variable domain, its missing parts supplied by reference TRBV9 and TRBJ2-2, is DSGVTQTPKHLITATGQRVTLRCSPRSGDLSVYWYQQSLDQGLQFLIQYYNGEERAKGNILERFSAQQFPDLHSELNLSSLELGDSALYFCASSVDPARIGELFFGEGSRLTVL.

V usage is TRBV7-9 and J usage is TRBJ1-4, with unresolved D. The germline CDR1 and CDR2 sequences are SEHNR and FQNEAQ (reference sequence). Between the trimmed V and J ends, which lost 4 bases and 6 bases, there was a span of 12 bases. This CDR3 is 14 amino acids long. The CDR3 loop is CASSSLRIDEKLFF. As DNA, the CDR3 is TGTGCCAGCAGCTCCCTCAGGATTGATGAAAAACTGTTTTTT.

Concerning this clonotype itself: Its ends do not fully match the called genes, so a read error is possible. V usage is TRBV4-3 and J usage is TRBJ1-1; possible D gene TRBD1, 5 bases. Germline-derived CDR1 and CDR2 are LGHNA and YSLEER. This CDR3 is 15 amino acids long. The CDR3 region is CASSQDRSGNTEAFF. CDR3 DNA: TGCGCCAGCAGTCAAGATAGGTCAGGGAATACTGAAGCTTTCTTT.

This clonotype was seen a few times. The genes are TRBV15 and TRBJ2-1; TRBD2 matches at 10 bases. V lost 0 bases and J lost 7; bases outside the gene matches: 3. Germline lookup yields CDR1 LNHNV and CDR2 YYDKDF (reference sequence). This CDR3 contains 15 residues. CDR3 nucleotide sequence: TGTGCCACCAGCAGAGACCTAGCGGGGGTGAATGAGCAGTTCTTC. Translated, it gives CATSRDLAGVNEQFF.

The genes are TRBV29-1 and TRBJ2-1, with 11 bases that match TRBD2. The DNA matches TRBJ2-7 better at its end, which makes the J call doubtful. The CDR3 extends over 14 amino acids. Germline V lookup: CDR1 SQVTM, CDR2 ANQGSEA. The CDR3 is CSVGLAGFAYEQYF. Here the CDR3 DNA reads TGCAGCGTCGGACTAGCGGGTTTTGCCTACGAGCAGTACTTC.

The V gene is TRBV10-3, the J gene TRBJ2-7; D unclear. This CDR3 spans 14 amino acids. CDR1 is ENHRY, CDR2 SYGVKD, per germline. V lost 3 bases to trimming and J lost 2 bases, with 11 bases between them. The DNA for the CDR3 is TGTGCCATCAGTGATGGTAGGGCCACCTACGAGCAGTACTTC. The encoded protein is CAISDGRATYEQYF.

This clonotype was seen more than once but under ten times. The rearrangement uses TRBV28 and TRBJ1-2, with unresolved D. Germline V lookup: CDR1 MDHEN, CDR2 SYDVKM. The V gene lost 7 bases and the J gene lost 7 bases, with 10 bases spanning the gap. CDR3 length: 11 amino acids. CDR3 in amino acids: CASTKTAGYTF. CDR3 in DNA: TGTGCCAGCACTAAGACGGCTGGCTACACCTTC.

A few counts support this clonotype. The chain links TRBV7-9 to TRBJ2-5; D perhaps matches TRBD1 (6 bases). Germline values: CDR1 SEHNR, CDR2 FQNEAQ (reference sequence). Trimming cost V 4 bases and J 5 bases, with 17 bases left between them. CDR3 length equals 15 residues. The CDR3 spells CASSSVAYRVETQYF. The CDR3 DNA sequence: TGTGCCAGCAGCTCCGTCGCCTACAGGGTGGAGACCCAGTACTTC.

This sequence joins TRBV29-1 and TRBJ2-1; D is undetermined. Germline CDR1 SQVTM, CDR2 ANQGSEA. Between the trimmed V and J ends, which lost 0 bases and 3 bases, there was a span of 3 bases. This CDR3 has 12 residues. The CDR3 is CSVEERYNEQFF. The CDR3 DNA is TGCAGCGTTGAAGAGCGCTACAATGAGCAGTTCTTC.

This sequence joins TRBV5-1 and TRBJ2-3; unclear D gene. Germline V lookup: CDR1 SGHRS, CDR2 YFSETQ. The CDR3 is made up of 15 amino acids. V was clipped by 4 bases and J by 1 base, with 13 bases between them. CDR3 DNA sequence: TGCGCCAGCAGCAGGGCGAGGAGCGGCACAGATACGCAGTATTTT. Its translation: CASSRARSGTDTQYF.

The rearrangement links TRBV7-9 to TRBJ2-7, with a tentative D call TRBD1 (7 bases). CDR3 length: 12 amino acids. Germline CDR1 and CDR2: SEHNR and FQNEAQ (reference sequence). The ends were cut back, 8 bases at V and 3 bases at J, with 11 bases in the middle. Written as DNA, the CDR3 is TGTGCCAGCGCGGGACAGAACTACGAGCAGTACTTC. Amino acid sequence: CASAGQNYEQYF.

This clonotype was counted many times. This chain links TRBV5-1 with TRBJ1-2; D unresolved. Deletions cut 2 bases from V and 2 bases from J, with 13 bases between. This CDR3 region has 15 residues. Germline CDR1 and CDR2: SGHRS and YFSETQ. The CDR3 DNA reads TGCGCCAGCAGCTTACCGGGCTCGGGAAACTATGGCTACACCTTC. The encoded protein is CASSLPGSGNYGYTF.

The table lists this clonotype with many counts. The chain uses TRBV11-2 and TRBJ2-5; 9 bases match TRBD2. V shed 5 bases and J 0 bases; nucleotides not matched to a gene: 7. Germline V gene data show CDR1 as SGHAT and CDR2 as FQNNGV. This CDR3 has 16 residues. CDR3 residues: CASSLGLAGNQETQYF. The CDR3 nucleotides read TGTGCCAGCAGCCTCGGGCTAGCGGGAAACCAAGAGACCCAGTACTTC.

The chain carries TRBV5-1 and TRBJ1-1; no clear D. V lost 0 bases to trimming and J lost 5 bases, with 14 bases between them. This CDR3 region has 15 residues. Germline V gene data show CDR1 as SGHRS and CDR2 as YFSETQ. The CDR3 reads CASSLEEGRRTEAFF. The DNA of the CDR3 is TGCGCCAGCAGCTTGGAGGAGGGAAGGAGAACTGAAGCTTTCTTT.

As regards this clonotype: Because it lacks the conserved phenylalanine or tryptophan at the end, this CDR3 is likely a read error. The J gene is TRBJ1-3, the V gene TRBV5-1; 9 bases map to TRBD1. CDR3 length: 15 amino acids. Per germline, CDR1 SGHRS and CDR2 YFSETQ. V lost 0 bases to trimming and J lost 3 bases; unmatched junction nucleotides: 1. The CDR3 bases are TGCGCCAGCAGCTTGGGGGACAGGGATGGAAACACCATATATTCT. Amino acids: CASSLGDRDGNTIYS.

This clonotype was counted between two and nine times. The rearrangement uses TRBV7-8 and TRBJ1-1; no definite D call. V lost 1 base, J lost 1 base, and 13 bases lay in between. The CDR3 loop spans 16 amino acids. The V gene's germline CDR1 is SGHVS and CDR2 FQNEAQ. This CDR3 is CASSLGFSAENTEAFF. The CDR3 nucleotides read TGTGCCAGCAGCTTAGGATTCTCGGCGGAGAACACTGAAGCTTTCTTT. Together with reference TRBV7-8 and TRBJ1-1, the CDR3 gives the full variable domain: GAGVSQSPRYKVAKRGQDVALRCDPISGHVSLFWYQQALGQGPEFLTYFQNEAQLDKSGLPSDRFFAERPEGSVSTLKIQRTQQEDSAVYLCASSLGFSAENTEAFFGQGTRLTVV.